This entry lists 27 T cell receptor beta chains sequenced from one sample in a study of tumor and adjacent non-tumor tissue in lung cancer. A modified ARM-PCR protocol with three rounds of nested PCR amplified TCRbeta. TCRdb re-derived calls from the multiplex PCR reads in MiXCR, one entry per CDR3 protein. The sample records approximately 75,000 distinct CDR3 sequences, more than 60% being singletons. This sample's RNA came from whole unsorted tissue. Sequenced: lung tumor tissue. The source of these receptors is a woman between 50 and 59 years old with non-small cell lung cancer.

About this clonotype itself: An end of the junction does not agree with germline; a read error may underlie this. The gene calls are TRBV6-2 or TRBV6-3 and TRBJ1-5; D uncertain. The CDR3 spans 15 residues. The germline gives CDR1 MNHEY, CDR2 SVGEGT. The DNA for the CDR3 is TGTGCCAGCAGTTACCAATGGCCAGGCAATCAGCCCCAACATTTT. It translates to CASSYQWPGNQPQHF.

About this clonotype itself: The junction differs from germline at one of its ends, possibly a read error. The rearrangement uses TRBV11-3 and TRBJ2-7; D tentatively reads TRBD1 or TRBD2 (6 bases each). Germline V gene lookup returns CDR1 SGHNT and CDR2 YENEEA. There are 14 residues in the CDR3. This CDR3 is CASTLHRDSYEQYF. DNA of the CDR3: TGTGCCAGCACTCTTCACAGGGACTCATACGAGCAATACTTC.

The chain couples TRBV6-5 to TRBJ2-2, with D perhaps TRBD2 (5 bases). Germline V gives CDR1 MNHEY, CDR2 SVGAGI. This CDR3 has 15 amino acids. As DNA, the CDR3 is TGTGACAAGTGCACCAGGAGGCCGAACACCGGGGAGCTGTTTTTT. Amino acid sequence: CDKCTRRPNTGELFF.

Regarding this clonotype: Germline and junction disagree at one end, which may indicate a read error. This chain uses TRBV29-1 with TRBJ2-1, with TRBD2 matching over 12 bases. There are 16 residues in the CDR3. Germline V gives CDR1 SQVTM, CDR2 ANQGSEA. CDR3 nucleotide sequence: TGCAGCGTACACTCCTTGACTAGCGGGAGTAGTTTTGAGGAGTTCTTC. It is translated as CSVHSLTSGSSFEEFF.

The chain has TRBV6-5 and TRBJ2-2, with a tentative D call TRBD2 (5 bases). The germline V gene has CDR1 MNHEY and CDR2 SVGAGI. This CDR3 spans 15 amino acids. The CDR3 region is CAGNGFGGASGELFF. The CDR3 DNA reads TGTGCAGGCAACGGGTTCGGAGGTGCTTCCGGGGAGCTGTTTTTT.

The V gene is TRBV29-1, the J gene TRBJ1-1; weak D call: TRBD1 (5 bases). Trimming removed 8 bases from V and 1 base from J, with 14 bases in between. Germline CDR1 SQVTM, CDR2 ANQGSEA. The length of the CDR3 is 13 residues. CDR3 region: CSPHSQANTEAFF. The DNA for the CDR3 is TGCAGCCCTCACTCACAGGCGAACACTGAAGCTTTCTTT.

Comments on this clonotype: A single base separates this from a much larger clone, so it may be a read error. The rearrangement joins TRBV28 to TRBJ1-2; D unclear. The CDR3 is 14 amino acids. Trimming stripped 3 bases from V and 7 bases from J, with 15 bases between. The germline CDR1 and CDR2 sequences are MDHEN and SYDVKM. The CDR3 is CASSLMDGQPGYTF. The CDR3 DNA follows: TGTGCCAGCAGTTTGATGGACGGGCAACCTGGCTACACCTTC.

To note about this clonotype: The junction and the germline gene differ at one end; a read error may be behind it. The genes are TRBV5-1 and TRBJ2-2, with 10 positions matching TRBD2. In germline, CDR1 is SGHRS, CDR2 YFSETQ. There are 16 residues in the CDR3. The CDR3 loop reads CASSLLTSGLVGELPF. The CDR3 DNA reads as TGCGCCAGCAGCTTGTTGACTAGCGGGTTGGTCGGGGAGCTGCCTTTT.

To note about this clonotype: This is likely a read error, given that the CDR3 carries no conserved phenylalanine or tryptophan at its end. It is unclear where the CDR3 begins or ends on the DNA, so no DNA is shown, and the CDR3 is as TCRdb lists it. The CDR3 spells CASSIHREGYEQYS. This rearrangement joins TRBV5-1 to TRBJ2-7; TRBD2, the table's D call, was not compared with the DNA. CDR1 is SGHRS and CDR2 is YFSETQ in the germline V gene. The CDR3 totals 14 residues, both ends included.

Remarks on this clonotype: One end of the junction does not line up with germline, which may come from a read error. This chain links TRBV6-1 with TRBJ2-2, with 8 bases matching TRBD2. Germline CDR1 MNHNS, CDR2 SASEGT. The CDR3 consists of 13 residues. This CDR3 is CTSGTSIAGELFF. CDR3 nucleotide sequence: TGTACCAGTGGGACTAGTATAGCCGGGGAGCTGTTTTTT.

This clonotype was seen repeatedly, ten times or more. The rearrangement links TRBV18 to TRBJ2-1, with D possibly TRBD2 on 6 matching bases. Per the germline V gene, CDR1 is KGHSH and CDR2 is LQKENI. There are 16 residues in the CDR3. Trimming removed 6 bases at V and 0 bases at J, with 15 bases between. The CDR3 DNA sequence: TGTGCCAGCTCCCCCATTCCGCGGGGCTCCTACAATGAGCAGTTCTTC. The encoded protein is CASSPIPRGSYNEQFF.

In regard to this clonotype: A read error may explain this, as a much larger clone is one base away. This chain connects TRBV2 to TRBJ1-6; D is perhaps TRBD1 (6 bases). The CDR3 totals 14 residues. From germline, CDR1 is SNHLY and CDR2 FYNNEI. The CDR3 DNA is TGTGCCAGCAGTCCAAGACAGGATAATTCAGCCCTCCACTTT. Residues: CASSPRQDNSALHF.

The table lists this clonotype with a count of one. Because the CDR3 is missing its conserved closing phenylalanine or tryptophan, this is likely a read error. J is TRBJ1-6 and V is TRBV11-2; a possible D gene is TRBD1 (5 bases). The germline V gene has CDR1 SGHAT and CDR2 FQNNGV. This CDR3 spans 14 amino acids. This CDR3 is CASSLDRDNSALHS. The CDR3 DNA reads TGTGCCAGCAGCTTAGACAGGGATAATTCAGCCCTCCACTCT.

CDR3 protein: CASSLTRDYVVGRSPSSYEQYF. The CDR3 DNA reads TGCGCCAGCAGCTTAACCAGGGACTACGTCGTCGGACGGTCACCCAGCTCCTACGAGCAGTACTTC. The V call is TRBV5-1, the J call TRBJ2-7, with 7 nucleotides matching TRBD2. The V and J ends lost 2 bases and 0 bases, in that order; junction bases with no gene match: 26. In germline, CDR1 is SGHRS, CDR2 YFSETQ. This CDR3 contains 22 residues.

The DNA for the CDR3 is TGTGCCAGCAGTGGGACAGGTATGACCTACGAGCAGTACTTC. Residues: CASSGTGMTYEQYF. This rearrangement joins TRBV2 to TRBJ2-7; 7 positions match TRBD1. CDR1 SNHLY and CDR2 FYNNEI come from the germline V gene. Trimming at V came to 4 bases and at J to 2 bases, leaving 5 bases not matched to a gene. CDR3 size: 14 residues.

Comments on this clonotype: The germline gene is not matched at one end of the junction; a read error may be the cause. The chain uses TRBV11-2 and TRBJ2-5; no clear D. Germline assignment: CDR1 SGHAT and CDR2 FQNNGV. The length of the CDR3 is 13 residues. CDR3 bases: TGTGCCAGCAGCCTATCCACGTTGGAGACCCAGTATTTC. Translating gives CASSLSTLETQYF.

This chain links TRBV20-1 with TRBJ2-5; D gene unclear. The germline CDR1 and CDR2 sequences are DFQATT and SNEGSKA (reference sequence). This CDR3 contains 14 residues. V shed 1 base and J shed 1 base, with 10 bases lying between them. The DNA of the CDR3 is TGCAGTGCTAGAGTTTGTGACCGCCAAGAGACCCAGTACTTC. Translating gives CSARVCDRQETQYF.

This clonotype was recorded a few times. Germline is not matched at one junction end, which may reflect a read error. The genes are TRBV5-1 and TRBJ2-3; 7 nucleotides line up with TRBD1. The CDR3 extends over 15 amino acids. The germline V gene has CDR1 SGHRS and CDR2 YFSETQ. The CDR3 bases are TGTGCCAGCAGCCCACCGACAGGGCTCGTAGATACACAGTATTTT. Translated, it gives CASSPPTGLVDTQYF.

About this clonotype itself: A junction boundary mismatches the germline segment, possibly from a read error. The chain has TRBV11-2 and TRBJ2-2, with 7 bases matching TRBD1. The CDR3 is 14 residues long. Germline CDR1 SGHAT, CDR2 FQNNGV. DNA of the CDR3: TGTGCCAGCGGGTATACTAGAGACACAGGGGAGATGTTTTTT. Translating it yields CASGYTRDTGEMFF.

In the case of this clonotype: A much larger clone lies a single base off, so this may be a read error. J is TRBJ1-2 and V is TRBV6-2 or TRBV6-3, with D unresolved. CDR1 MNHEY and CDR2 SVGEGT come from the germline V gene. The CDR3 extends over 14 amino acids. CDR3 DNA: TGTGCCAGCAGCCCCGCGACGGCAAACTATGGCTACGCCTTC. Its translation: CASSPATANYGYAF.

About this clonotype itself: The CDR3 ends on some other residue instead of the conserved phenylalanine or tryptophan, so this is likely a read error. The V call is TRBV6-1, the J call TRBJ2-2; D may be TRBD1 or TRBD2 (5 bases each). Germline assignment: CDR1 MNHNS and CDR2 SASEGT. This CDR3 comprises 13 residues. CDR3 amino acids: CVSSGTPDRELFY. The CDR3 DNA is TGTGTCAGCAGTGGGACCCCTGATCGGGAGCTGTTTTAT.

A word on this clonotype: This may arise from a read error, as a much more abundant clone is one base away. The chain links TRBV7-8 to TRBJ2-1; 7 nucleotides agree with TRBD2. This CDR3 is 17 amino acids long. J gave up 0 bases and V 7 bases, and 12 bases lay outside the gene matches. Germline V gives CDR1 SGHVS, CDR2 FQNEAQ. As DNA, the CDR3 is TGTGCCAGCAACAAATCGATAGCGGGCCTCTCCTACAATGAGCAGTTCTTC. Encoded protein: CASNKSIAGLSYNEQFF. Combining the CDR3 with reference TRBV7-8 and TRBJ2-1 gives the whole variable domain GAGVSQSPRYKVAKRGQDVALRCDPISGHVSLFWYQQALGQGPEFLTYFQNEAQLDKSGLPSDRFFAERPEGSVSTLKIQRTQQEDSAVYLCASNKSIAGLSYNEQFFGPGTRLTVL.

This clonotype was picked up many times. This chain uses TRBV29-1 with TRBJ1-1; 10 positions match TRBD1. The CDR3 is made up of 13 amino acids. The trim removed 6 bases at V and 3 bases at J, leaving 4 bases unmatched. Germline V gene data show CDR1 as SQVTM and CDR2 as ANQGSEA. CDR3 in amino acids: CSVDRGQDTEAFF. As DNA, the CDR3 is TGCAGCGTAGACAGGGGGCAGGACACTGAAGCTTTCTTT.

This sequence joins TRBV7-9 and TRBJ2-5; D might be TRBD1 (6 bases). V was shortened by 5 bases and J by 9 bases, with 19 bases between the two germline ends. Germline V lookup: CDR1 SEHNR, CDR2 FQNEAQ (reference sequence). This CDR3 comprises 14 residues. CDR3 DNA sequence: TGTGCCAGCAGCCACCCCAGGGGAAAGGGGGCCCAGTACTTC. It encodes CASSHPRGKGAQYF.

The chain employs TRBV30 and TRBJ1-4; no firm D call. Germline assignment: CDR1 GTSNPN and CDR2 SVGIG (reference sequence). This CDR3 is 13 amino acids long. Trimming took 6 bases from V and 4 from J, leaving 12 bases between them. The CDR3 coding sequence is TGTGCCTGCCATGCACTGCTTAATGAAAAACTGTTTTTT. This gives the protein CACHALLNEKLFF. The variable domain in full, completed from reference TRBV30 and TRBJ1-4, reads SQTIHQWPATLVQPVGSPLSLECTVEGTSNPNLYWYRQAAGRGLQLLFYSVGIGQISSEVPQNLSASRPQDRQFILSSKKLLLSDSGFYLCACHALLNEKLFFGSGTQLSVL.

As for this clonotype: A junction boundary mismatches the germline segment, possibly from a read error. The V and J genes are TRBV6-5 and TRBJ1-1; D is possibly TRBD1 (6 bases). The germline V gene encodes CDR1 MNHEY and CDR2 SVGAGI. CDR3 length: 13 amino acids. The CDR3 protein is CVSRGGGSTEAFF. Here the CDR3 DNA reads TGTGTCAGCAGAGGGGGGGGTAGCACTGAAGCTTTCTTT.

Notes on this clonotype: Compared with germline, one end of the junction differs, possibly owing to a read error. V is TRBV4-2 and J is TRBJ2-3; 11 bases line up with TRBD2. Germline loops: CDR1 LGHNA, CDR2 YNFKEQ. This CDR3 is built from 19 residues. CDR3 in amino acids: CVSSQDLIAGGEGTDTQYF. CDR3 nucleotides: TGTGTCAGCAGCCAAGATTTGATAGCGGGAGGGGAGGGGACAGATACGCAGTACTTT.